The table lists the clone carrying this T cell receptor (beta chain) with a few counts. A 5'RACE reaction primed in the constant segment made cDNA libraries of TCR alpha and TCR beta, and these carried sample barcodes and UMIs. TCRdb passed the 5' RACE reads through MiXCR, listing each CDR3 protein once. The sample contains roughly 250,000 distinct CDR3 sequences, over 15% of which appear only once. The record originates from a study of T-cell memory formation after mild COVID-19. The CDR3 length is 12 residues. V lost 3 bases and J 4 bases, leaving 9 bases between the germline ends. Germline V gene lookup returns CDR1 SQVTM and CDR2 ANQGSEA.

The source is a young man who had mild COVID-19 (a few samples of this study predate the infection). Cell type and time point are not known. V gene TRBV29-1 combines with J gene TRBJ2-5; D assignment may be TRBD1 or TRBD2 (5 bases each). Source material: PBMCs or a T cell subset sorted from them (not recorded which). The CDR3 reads CSVEDGGETQYF. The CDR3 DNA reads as TGCAGCGTTGAGGATGGGGGAGAGACCCAGTACTTC.